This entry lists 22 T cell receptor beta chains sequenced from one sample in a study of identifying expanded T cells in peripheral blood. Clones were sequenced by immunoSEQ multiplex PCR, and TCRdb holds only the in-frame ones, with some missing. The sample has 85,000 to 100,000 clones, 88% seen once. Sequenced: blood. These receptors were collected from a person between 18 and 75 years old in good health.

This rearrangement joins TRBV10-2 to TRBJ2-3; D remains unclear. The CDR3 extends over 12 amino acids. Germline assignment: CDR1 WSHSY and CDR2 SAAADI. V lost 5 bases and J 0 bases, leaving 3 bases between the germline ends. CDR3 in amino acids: CASSPSTDTQYF. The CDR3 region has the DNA TGCGCCAGCAGTCCAAGCACAGATACGCAGTATTTT.

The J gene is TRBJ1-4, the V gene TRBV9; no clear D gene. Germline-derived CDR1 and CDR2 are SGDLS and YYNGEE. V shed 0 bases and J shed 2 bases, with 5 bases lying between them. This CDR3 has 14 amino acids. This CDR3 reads CASSVGLTNEKLFF. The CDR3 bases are TGTGCCAGCAGCGTAGGCCTTACTAATGAAAAACTGTTTTTT.

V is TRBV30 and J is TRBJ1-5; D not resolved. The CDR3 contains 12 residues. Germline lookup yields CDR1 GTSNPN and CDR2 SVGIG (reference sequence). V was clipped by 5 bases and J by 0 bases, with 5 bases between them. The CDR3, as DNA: TGTGCCTGGGGGTCTAGCAATCAGCCCCAGCATTTT. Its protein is CAWGSSNQPQHF.

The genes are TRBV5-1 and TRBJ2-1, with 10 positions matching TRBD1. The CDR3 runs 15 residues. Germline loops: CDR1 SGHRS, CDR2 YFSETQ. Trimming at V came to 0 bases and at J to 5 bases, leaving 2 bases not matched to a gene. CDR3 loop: CASSLVDRGNNEQFF. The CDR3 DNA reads TGCGCCAGCAGCTTGGTGGACAGGGGGAACAATGAGCAGTTCTTC.

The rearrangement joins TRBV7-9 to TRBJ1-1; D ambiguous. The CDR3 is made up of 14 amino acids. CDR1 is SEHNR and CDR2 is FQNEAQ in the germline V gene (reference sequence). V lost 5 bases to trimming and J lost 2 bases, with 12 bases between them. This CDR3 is CASSPRRGNTEAFF. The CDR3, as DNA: TGTGCCAGCAGCCCTCGACGGGGTAACACTGAAGCTTTCTTT.

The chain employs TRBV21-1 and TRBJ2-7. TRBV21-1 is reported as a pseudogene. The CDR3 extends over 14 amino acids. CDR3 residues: CASSKASSTYEQYF. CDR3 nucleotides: TGTGCCAGCAGCAAAGCGAGCAGTACTTACGAGCAGTACTTC.

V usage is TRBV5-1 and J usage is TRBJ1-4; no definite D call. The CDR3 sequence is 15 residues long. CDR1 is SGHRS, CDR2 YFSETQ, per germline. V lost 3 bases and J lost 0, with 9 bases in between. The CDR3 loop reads CASSSQTSTNEKLFF. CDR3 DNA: TGCGCCAGCAGCTCCCAGACCTCAACTAATGAAAAACTGTTTTTT.

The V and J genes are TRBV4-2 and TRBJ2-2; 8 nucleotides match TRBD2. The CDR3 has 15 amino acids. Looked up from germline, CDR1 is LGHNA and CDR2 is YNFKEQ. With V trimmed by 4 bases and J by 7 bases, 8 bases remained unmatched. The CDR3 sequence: CASSPGGWAGGELFF. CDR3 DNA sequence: TGTGCCAGCAGCCCGGGGGGGTGGGCCGGCGGGGAGCTGTTTTTT.

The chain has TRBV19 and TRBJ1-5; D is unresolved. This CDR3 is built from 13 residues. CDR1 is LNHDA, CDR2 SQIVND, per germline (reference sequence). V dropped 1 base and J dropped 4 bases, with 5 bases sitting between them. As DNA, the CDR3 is TGTGCCAGTAGTATAGCACTAAATCAGCCCCAGCATTTT. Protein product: CASSIALNQPQHF.

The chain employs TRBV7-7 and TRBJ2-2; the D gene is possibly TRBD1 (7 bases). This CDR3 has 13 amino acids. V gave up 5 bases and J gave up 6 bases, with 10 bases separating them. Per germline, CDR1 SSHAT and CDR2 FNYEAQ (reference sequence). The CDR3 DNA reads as TGTGCCAGCAGCGGGGGGACAGCCGGGGAGCTGTTTTTT. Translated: CASSGGTAGELFF.

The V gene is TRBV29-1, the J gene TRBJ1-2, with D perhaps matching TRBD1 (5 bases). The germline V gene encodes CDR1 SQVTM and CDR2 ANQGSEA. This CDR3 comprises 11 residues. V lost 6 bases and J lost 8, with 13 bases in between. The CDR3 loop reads CSVPGGRGYTF. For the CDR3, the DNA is TGCAGCGTGCCGGGGGGTCGCGGCTACACCTTC.

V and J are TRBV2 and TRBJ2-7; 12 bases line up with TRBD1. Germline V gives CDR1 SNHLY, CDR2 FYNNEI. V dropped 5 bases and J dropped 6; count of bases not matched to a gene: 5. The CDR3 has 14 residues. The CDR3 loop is CASSSPGQGAEQYF. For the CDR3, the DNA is TGTGCCAGCAGTAGTCCGGGACAGGGGGCCGAGCAGTACTTC.

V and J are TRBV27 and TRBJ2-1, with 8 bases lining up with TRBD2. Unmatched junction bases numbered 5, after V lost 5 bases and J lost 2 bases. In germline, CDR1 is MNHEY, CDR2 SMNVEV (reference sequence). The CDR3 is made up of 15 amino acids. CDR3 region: CASSIRGGAYNEQFF. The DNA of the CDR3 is TGTGCCAGCAGTATTCGGGGGGGAGCCTACAATGAGCAGTTCTTC.

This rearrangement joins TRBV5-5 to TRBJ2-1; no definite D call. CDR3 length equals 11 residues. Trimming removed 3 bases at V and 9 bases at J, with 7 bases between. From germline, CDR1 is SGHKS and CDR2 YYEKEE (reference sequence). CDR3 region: CASSYHGEQFF. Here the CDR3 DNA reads TGTGCCAGCAGCTACCACGGTGAGCAGTTCTTC.

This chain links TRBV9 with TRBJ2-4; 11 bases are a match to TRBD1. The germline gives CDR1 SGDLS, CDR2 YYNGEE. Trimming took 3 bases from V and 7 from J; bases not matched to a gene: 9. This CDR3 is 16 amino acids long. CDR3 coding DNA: TGTGCCAGCAGCGGACGGACAGGGGGCAGTAAGAACATTCAGTACTTC. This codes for CASSGRTGGSKNIQYF.

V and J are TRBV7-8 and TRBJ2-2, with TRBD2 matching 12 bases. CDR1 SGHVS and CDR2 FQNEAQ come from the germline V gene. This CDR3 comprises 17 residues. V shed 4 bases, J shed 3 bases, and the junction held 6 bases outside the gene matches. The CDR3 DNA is TGTGCCAGCAGCTCTTCTAGCGGGAGGGCCCACACCGGGGAGCTGTTTTTT. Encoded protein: CASSSSSGRAHTGELFF.

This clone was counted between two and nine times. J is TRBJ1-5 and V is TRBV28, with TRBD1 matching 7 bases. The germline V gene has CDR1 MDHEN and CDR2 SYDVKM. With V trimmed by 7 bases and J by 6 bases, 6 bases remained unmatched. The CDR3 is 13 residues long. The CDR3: CASIPTGSQPQHF. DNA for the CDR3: TGTGCCAGCATCCCGACAGGGAGTCAGCCCCAGCATTTT.

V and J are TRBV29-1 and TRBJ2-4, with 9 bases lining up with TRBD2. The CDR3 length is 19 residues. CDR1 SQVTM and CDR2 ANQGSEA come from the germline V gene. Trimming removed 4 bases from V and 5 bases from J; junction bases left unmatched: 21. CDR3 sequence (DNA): TGCAGCGTTGTAAGCTGGGAGGGAGACACTAGCGGGCCCCAAAACATTCAGTACTTC. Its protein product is CSVVSWEGDTSGPQNIQYF.

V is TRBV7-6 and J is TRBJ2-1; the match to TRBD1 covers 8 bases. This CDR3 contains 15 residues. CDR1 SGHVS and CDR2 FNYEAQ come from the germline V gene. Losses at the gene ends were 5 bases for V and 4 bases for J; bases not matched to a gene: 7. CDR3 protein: CASSRGTGVYNEQFF. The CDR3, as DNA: TGTGCCAGCAGCCGCGGGACAGGTGTATACAATGAGCAGTTCTTC.

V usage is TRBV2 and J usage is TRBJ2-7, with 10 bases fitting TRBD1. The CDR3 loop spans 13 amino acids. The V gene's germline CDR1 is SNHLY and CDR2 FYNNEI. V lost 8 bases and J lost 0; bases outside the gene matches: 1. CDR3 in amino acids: CASRDRGSYEQYF. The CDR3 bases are TGTGCCAGCCGGGACAGGGGCTCCTACGAGCAGTACTTC.

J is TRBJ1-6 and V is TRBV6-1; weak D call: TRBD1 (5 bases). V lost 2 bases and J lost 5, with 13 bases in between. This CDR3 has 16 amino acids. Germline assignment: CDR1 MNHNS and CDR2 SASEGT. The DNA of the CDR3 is TGTGCCAGCAGTGAATTCGGAGGGGCCAATAATTCACCCCTCCACTTT. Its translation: CASSEFGGANNSPLHF.

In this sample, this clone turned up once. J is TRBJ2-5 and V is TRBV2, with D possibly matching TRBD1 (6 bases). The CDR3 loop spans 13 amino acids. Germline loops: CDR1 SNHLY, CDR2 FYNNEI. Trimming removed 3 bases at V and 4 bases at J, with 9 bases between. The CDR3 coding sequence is TGTGCCAGCAGTGACAGGGGAGTAGAGACCCAGTACTTC. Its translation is CASSDRGVETQYF. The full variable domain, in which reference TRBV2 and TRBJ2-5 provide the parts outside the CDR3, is EPEVTQTPSHQVTQMGQEVILRCVPISNHLYFYWYRQILGQKVEFLVSFYNNEISEKSEIFDDQFSVERPDGSNFTLKIRSTKLEDSAMYFCASSDRGVETQYFGPGTRLLVL.